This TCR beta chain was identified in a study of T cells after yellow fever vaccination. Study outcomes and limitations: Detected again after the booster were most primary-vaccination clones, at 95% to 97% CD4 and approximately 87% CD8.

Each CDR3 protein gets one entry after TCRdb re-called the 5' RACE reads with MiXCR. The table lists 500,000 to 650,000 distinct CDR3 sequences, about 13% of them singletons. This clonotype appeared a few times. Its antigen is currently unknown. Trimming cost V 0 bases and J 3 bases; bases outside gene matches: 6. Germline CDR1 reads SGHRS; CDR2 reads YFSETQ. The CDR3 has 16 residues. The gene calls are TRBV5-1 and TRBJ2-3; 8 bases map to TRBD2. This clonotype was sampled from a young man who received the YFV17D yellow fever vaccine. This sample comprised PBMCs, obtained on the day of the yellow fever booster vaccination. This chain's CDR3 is CASSLGASGQTDTQYF. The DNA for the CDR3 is TGCGCCAGCAGCTTGGGGGCTAGCGGGCAGACAGATACGCAGTATTTT.